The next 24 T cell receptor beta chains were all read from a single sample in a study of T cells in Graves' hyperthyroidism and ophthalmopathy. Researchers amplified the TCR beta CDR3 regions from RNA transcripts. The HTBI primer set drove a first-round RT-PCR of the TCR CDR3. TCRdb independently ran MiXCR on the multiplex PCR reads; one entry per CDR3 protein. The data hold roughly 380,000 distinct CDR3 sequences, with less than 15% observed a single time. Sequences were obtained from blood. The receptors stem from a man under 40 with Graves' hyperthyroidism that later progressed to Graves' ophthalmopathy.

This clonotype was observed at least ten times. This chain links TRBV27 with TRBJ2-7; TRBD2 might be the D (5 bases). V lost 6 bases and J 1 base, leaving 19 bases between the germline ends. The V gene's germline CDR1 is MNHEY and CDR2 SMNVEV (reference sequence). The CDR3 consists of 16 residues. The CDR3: CASSPAGKLESYEQYF. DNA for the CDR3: TGTGCCAGCAGCCCGGCGGGCAAACTGGAGTCCTACGAGCAGTACTTC.

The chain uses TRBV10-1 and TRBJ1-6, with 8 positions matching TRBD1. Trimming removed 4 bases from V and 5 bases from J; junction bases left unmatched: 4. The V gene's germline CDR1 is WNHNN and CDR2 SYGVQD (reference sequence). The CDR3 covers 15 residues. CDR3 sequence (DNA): TGCGCCAGCAGTGCGGACAGGGTGAATAATTCACCCCTCCACTTT. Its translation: CASSADRVNNSPLHF.

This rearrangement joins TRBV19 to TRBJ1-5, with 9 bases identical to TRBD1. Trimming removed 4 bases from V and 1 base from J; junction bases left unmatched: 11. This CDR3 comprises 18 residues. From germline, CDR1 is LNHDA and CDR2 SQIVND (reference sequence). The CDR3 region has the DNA TGTGCCAGTAGTAAACCCCCCGGACAGGGGTTAAGCAATCAGCCCCAGCATTTT. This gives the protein CASSKPPGQGLSNQPQHF.

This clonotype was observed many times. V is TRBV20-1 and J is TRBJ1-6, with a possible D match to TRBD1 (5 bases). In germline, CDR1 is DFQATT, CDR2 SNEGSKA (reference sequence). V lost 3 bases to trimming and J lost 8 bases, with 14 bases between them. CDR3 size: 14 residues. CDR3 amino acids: CSARRQILYSPLHF. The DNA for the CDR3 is TGCAGTGCTAGGAGACAGATCTTATATTCACCCCTCCACTTT.

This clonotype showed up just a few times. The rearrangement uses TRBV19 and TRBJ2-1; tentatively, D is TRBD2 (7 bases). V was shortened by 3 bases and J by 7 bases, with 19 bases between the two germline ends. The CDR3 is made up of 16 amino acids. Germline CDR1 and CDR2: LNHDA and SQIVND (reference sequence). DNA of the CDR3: TGTGCCAGTAGTATTCTATCGGGGGGCTTAGCAAATGAGCAGTTCTTC. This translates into CASSILSGGLANEQFF.

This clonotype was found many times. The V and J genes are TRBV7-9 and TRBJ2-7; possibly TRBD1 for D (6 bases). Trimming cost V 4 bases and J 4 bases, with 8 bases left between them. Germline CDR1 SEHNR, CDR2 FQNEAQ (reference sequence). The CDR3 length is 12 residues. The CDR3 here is CASSWDIYEQYF. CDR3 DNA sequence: TGTGCCAGCAGCTGGGACATTTACGAGCAGTACTTC.

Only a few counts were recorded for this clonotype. Here the CDR3 DNA reads TGTGCCAGCAGGCAAGGCAGGCCCCTATGGAGTGGCTACACCTTC. This sequence encodes CASRQGRPLWSGYTF. The gene calls are TRBV7-9 and TRBJ1-2; D uncertain. Trimming left V 6 bases short and J 7 bases short, with 21 bases between. The CDR3 covers 15 residues. Germline loops: CDR1 SEHNR, CDR2 FQNEAQ (reference sequence). The variable domain in full, completed from reference TRBV7-9 and TRBJ1-2, reads DTGVSQNPRHKITKRGQNVTFRCDPISEHNRLYWYRQTLGQGPEFLTYFQNEAQLEKSRLLSDRFSAERPKGSFSTLEIQRTEQGDSAMYLCASRQGRPLWSGYTFGSGTRLTVV.

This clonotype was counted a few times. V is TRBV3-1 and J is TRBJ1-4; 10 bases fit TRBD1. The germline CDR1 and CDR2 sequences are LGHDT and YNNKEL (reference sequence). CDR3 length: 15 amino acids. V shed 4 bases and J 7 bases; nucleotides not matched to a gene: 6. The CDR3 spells CASSLTGTGAEKLFF. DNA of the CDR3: TGTGCCAGCAGCCTCACCGGGACAGGGGCTGAAAAACTGTTTTTT.

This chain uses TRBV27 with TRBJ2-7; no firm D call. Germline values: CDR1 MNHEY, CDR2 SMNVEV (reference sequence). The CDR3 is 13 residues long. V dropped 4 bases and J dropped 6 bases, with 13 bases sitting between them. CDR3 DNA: TGTGCCAGCAGTTCGGCTAGTTTTCTCGAGCAGTACTTC. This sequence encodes CASSSASFLEQYF.

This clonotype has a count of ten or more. CDR3 protein: CASSLGFGQYTGELFF. As DNA, the CDR3 is TGTGCCAGCAGTTTAGGCTTCGGACAGTACACCGGGGAGCTGTTTTTT. The chain links TRBV28 to TRBJ2-2, with a possible D match to TRBD1 (6 bases). Trimming pared 2 bases from V and 3 bases from J, leaving 13 bases between. This CDR3 is built from 16 residues. Germline V gene lookup returns CDR1 MDHEN and CDR2 SYDVKM.

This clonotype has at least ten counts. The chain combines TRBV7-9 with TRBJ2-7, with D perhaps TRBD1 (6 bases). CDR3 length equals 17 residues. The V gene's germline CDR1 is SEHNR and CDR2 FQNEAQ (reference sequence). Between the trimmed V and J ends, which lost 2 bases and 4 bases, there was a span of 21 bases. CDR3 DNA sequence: TGTGCCAGCAGCTTACGGAGACCCCGGGACACCGTTTACGAGCAGTACTTC. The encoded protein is CASSLRRPRDTVYEQYF.

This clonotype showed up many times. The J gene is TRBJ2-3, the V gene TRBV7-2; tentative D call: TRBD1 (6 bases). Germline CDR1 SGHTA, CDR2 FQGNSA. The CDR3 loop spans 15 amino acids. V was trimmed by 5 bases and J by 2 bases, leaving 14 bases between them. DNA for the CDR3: TGTGCCAGCAGCCAAGTGGGGACAACCACAGATACGCAGTATTTT. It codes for CASSQVGTTTDTQYF.

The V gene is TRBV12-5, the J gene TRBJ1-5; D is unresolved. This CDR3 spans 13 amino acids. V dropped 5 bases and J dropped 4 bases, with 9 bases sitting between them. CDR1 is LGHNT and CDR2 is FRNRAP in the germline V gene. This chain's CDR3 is CASGLHLNQPQHF. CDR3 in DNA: TGTGCTAGTGGTCTACACCTTAATCAGCCCCAGCATTTT.

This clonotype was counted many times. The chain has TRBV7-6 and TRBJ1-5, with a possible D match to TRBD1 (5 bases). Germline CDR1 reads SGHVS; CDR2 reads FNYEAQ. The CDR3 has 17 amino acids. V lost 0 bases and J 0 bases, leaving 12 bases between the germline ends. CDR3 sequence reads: CASSLASGTVSNQPQHF. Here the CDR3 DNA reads TGTGCCAGCAGCTTAGCCTCCGGGACGGTTAGCAATCAGCCCCAGCATTTT.

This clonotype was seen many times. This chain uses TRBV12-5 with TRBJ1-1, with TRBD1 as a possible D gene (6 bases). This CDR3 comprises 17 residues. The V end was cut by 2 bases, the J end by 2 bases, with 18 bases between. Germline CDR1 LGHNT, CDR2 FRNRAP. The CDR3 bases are TGTGCTAGTGGTTTGCCCAACCTGACAGGAATCAACACTGAAGCTTTCTTT. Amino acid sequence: CASGLPNLTGINTEAFF.

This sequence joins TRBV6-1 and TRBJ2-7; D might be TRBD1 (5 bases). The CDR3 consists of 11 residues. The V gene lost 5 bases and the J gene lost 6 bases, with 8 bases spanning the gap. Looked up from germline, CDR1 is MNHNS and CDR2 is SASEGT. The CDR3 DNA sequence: TGTGCCAGCAGTACCCAGGGCGAGCAGTACTTC. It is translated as CASSTQGEQYF.

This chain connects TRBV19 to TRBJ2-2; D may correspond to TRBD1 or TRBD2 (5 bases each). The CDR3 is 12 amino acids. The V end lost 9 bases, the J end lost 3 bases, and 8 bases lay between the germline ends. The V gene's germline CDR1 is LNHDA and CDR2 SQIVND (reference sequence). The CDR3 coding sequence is TGTGCCAGCGGGGCCCACACCGGGGAGCTGTTTTTT. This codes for CASGAHTGELFF. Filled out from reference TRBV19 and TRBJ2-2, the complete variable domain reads DGGITQSPKYLFRKEGQNVTLSCEQNLNHDAMYWYRQDPGQGLRLIYYSQIVNDFQKGDIAEGYSVSREKKESFPLTVTSAQKNPTAFYLCASGAHTGELFFGEGSRLTVL.

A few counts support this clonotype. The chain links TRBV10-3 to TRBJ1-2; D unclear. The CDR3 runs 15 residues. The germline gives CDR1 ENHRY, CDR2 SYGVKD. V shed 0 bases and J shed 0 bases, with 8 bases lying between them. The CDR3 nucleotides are TGTGCCATCAGTGAGTCCGGAGACCCTAACTATGGCTACACCTTC. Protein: CAISESGDPNYGYTF.

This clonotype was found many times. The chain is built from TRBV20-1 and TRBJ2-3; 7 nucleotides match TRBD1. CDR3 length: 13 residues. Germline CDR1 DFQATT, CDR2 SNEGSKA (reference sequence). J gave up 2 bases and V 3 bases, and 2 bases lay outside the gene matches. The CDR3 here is CSARTGTTDTQYF. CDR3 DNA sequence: TGCAGTGCTAGGACAGGGACCACAGATACGCAGTATTTT.

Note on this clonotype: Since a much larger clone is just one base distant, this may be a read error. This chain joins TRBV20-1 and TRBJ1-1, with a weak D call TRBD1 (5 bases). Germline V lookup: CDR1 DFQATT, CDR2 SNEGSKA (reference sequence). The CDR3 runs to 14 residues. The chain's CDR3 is CSAPNLPGSTEACF. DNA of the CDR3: TGCAGTGCACCGAATCTGCCAGGGAGCACTGAAGCTTGCTTT.

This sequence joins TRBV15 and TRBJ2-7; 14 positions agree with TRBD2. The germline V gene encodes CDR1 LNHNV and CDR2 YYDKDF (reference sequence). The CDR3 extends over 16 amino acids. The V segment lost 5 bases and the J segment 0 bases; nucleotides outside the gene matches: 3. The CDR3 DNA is TGTGCCACCAGCCGACTAGCGGGGGGGAGCTCCTACGAGCAGTACTTC. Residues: CATSRLAGGSSYEQYF.

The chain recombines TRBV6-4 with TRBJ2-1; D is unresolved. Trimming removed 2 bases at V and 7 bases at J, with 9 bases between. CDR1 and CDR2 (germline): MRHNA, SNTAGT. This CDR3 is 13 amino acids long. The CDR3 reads CASSDKLNNEQFF. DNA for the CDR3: TGTGCCAGCAGTGACAAGCTAAATAATGAGCAGTTCTTC.

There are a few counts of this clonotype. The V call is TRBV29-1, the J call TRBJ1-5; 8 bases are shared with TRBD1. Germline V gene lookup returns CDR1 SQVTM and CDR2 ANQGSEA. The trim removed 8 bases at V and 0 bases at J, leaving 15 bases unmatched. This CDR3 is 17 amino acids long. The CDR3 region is CSPFRKTTGVSNQPQHF. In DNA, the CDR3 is TGCAGCCCTTTCCGTAAGACGACAGGGGTTAGCAATCAGCCCCAGCATTTT. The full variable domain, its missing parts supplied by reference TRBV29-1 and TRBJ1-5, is SAVISQKPSRDICQRGTSLTIQCQVDSQVTMMFWYRQQPGQSLTLIATANQGSEATYESGFVIDKFPISRPNLTFSTLTVSNMSPEDSSIYLCSPFRKTTGVSNQPQHFGDGTRLSIL.

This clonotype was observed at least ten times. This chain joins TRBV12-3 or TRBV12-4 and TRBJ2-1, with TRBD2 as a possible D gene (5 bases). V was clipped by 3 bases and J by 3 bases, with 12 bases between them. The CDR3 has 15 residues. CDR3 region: CASSFGVSGYNEQFF. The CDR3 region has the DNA TGTGCCAGCAGTTTCGGGGTTTCCGGCTACAATGAGCAGTTCTTC.